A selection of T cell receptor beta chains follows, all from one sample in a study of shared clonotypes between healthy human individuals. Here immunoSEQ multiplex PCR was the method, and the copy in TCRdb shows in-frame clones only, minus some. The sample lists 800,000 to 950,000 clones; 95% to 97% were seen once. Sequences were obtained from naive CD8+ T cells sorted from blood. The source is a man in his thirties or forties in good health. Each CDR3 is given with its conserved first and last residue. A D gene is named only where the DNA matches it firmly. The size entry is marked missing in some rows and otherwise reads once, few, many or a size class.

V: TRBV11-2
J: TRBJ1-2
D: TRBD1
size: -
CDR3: CANRGGPSVGYGYTF
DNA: TGTGCCAACAGGGGGGGACCCAGCGTGGGGTATGGCTACACCTTC

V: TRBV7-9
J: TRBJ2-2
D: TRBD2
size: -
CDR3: CASRISGSGTGELFF
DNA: TGTGCCAGCAGAATTAGCGGGAGTGGTACCGGGGAGCTGTTTTTT

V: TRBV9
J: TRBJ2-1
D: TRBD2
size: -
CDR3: CASSELLLGLENEQFF
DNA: TGTGCCAGCAGCGAGCTGTTGTTGGGACTAGAGAATGAGCAGTTCTTC

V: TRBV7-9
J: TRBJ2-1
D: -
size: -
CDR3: CASSSPETEIYNEQFF
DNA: TGTGCCAGCAGCTCACCCGAAACAGAGATCTACAATGAGCAGTTCTTC

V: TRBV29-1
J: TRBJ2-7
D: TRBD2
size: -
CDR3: CSALLREAYEQYF
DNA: TGCAGCGCCCTCCTTCGGGAGGCCTACGAGCAGTACTTC

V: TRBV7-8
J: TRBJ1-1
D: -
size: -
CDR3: CASSLQGRTEAFF
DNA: TGTGCCAGCAGCTTACAGGGGCGGACTGAAGCTTTCTTT

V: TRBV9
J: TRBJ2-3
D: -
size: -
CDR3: CASSVEVPDTQYF
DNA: TGTGCCAGCAGCGTAGAGGTCCCAGATACGCAGTATTTT

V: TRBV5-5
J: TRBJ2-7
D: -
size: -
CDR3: CASSFPSSRPYEQYF
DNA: TGTGCCAGCAGCTTCCCCTCAAGCCGGCCCTACGAGCAGTACTTC

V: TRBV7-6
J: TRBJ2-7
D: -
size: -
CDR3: CASSQTEYEQYF
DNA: TGTGCCAGCAGCCAGACGGAATACGAGCAGTACTTC

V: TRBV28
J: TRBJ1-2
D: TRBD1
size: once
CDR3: CASSTGTGANYGYTF
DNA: TGTGCCAGCAGCACAGGGACAGGGGCCAACTATGGCTACACCTTC

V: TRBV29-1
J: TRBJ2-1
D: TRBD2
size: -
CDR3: CSVGREGLYNEQFF
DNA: TGCAGCGTGGGGCGGGAGGGCCTCTACAATGAGCAGTTCTTC

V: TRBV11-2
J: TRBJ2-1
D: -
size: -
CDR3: CASSLAPKRNYNEQFF
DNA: TGTGCCAGCAGCTTAGCCCCGAAACGGAACTACAATGAGCAGTTCTTC

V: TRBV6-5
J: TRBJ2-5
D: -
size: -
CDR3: CASSRNRAQETQYF
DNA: TGTGCCAGCAGTCGAAACCGGGCACAAGAGACCCAGTACTTC

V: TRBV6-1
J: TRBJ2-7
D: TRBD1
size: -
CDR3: CASSAGTGSYEQYF
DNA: TGTGCCAGCAGTGCGGGGACAGGGTCCTACGAGCAGTACTTC

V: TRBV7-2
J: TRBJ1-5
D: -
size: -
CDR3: CASSLFPGQRQPQHF
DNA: TGTGCCAGCAGCTTATTTCCCGGACAAAGGCAGCCCCAGCATTTT

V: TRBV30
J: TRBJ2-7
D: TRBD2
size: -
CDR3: CAWSVTGTSDYEQYF
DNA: TGTGCCTGGAGTGTAACTGGGACTAGCGACTACGAGCAGTACTTC

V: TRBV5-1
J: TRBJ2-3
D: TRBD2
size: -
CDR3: CASSLRLAGGGDTQYF
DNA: TGCGCCAGCAGCTTGAGGCTAGCGGGAGGAGGGGATACGCAGTATTTT

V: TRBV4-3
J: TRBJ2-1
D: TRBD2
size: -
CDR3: CASSQTSGSYNEQFF
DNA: TGCGCCAGCAGCCAAACTAGCGGGAGTTACAATGAGCAGTTCTTC

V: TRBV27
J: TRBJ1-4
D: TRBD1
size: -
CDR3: CASSLSQGEKLFF
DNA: TGTGCCAGCAGTTTGTCACAGGGGGAAAAACTGTTTTTT

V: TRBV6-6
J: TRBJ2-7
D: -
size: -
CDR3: CASSYAGEGGNEQYF
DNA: TGTGCCAGCAGTTACGCCGGGGAGGGGGGTAACGAGCAGTACTTC

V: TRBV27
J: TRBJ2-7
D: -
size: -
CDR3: CASTSGESYEQYF
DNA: TGTGCCAGCACTTCGGGTGAGAGCTACGAGCAGTACTTC

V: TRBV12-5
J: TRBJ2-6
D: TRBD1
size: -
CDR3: CASGDDRAAGANVLTF
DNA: TGTGCTAGTGGTGACGACAGGGCTGCCGGGGCCAACGTCCTGACTTTC